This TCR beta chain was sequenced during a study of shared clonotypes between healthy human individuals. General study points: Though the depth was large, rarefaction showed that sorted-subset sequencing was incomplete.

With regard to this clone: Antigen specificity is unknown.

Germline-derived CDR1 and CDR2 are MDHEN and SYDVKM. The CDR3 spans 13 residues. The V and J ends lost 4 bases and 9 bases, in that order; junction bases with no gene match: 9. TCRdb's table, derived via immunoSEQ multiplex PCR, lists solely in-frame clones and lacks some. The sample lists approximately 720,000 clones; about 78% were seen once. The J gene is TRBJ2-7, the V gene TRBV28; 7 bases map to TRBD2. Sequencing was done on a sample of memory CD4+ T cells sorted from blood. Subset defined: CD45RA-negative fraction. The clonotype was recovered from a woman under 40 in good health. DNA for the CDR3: TGTGCCAGCAGTTCCGGGACTCCGGGAGGGCAGTACTTC. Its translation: CASSSGTPGGQYF.